This T cell receptor beta chain appears in the sequencing data of a study of T-cell reconstitution after alpha-beta-depleted transplantation in children. Many counts were recorded for this clonotype. The antigen remains unidentified. Unique molecular identifiers were incorporated during preparation of the TCRbeta library. TCRdb redid the calling of the PCR reads with MiXCR, one entry per CDR3 protein. The sample includes tens of thousands of distinct CDR3 sequences, roughly 5% of them seen just once. Germline V gene data show CDR1 as MNHEY and CDR2 as SVGAGI. Trimming left V 2 bases short and J 0 bases short, with 5 bases between. The CDR3 runs 15 residues. Overall study results and limits: The origin of alpha-beta T cells about two months after transplant was reportedly several hundred expanded graft clones. Newly produced T cells mostly accounted for T-cell counts and diversity one year post-transplant.

The V call is TRBV6-5, the J call TRBJ2-6; D is ambiguous. The clonotype originates from a boy in the first two years of life who had a stem cell transplant for acute myeloid leukemia, so the T cells may come from the graft donor. This specimen consisted of PBMCs, mostly from graft donor cells, obtained 180 days after TCRalphabeta/CD19-depleted stem cell transplant. The CDR3 sequence is CASSYDDSGANVLTF. CDR3 in DNA: TGTGCCAGCAGTTACGACGACTCTGGGGCCAACGTCCTGACTTTC.